This paragraph covers one T cell receptor beta chain sequence. In germline, CDR1 is SGHRS, CDR2 YFSETQ. CDR3 size: 14 residues. V was pared by 4 bases and J by 5 bases, with 5 bases of the junction left unmatched. This record belongs to a study of brain T cells in children with intractable seizures. Method: immunoSEQ multiplex PCR; TCRdb's copy keeps in-frame clones and lacks some. This sample has 100,000 to 120,000 clones, with approximately 94% found just once. This specimen was peripheral blood, taken at surgery. This clonotype was obtained from a boy under two years old with hemimegalencephaly and intractable seizures. V is TRBV5-1 and J is TRBJ2-5; 10 bases fit TRBD2. The CDR3 nucleotides are TGCGCCAGCAGCGAGGGACTAGCGACGGAGACCCAGTACTTC. Protein sequence: CASSEGLATETQYF.